This T cell receptor beta chain was observed in a study of T cells after posttransplantation cyclophosphamide. TCRdb's copy holds only in-frame clones and misses some; the assay was immunoSEQ multiplex PCR. This sample has 15,000 to 20,000 clones, with less than 95% found just once. The naive gate required viable CD3+CD4+ or CD3+CD8+ cells with CCR7+CD45RA+CD45RO-CD95-CD27+CD28+ phenotype. This receptor was identified in a woman in her 50s in good health and a related stem cell transplant donor. The source material was naive CD4+ T cells sorted from blood.

The CDR3 DNA reads as TGTGCCCGCCCTCGGAGCGCCCACTCCTACGAGCAGTACTTC. Translation gives CARPRSAHSYEQYF. This sequence joins TRBV27 and TRBJ2-7, with no clear D. The V end lost 11 bases, the J end lost 0 bases, and 17 bases lay between the germline ends. The CDR3 sequence is 14 residues long. CDR1 and CDR2 (germline): MNHEY, SMNVEV (reference sequence).